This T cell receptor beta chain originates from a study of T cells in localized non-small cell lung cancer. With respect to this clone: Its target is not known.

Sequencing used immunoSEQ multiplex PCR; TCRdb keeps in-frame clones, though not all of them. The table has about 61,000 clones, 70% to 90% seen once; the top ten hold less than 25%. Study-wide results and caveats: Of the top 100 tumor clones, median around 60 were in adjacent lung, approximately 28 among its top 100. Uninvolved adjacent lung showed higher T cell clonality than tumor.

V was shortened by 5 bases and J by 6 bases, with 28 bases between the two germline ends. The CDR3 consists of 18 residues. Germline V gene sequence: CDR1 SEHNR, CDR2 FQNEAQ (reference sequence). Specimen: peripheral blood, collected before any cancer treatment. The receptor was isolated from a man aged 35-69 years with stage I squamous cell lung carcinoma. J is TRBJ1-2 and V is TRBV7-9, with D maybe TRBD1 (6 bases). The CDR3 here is CASSPGQLGLASVHGYTF. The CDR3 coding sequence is TGTGCCAGCAGCCCCGGACAGTTAGGTTTGGCGTCAGTACATGGCTACACCTTC.